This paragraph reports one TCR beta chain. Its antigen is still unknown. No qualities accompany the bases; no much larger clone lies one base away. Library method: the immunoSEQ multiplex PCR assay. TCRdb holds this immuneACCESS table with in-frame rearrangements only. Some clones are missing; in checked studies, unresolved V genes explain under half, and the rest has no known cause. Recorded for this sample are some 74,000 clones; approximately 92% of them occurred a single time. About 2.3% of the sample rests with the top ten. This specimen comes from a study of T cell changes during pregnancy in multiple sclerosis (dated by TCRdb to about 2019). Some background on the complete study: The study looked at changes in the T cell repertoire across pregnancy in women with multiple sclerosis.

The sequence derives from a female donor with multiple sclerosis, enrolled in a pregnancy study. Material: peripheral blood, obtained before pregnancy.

The CDR3 has the sequence CASSLFPGGLYGYTF. DNA sequence: TGTGCCAGCAGTTTGTTCCCAGGGGGGTTATATGGCTACACCTTC. The chain is encoded by TRBV28 joined to TRBJ1-2, and 7 bases in between align with TRBD1. CDR3 length: 15 amino acids, cysteine to phenylalanine. Only the CDR3 DNA is retained, 45 bases long and in frame from the first base. Clipping removes 3 bases from V and 5 bases from J, with 9 as the unmatched junction base count. The germline V gene sets CDR1 to MDHEN and CDR2 to SYDVKM.